This TCR beta chain comes out of a study of lymphopenia after photon versus proton radiotherapy. Study observations and caveats: In patients who died, overall survival fell as post-nadir TCR diversity dropped more. Better survival with proton therapy was suggested as possible, not demonstrated. Photon-treated patients lost naive T cells and TCR diversity; proton-treated stayed stable. After lymphocyte nadir, photon-treated repertoires showed oligoclonal expansion, especially CD8+ Temra.

As for this clone: What it recognizes is unknown.

Germline loops: CDR1 MGHRA, CDR2 YSYEKL. The CDR3 loop spans 18 amino acids. Trimming removed 1 base from V and 5 bases from J; junction bases left unmatched: 13. The method was immunoSEQ multiplex PCR; TCRdb's version includes in-frame clones alone and lacks a portion of them. Of approximately 24,000 clones in the sample, about 87% are singletons; the top ten hold roughly 20%. The J gene is TRBJ2-3, the V gene TRBV4-1; the match to TRBD2 covers 9 bases. The material sequenced was peripheral blood, taken from a patient treated with photon-based radiotherapy. This sequence originates from a man between 45 and 60 years old with gastric cancer. CDR3 loop: CASSQVDWSGTSLDTQYF. DNA for the CDR3: TGCGCCAGCAGCCAAGTAGATTGGTCCGGGACTAGCTTAGATACGCAGTATTTT.